A single sample is the source of the 26 T cell receptor beta chains below, sequenced in a study of cytomegalovirus exposure and HLA in healthy donors. Sequenced by immunoSEQ multiplex PCR; TCRdb stores in-frame clones only, minus some. The sample has roughly 250,000 clones, around 88% seen once. The sample consisted of PBMCs. The receptors originated from a woman in her thirties in good health and CMV-seropositive.

CDR3 bases: TGTGCCAGCAGCGTTCCGGCAGGGGCCTGCTACGAGCAGTACTTC. Its protein is CASSVPAGACYEQYF. The V gene is TRBV9, the J gene TRBJ2-7; a weak D match, TRBD1 (6 bases). Germline-derived CDR1 and CDR2 are SGDLS and YYNGEE. The CDR3 is made up of 15 amino acids. Trimming removed 2 bases at V and 3 bases at J, with 15 bases between. The whole variable domain, filled in from reference TRBV9 and TRBJ2-7, reads DSGVTQTPKHLITATGQRVTLRCSPRSGDLSVYWYQQSLDQGLQFLIQYYNGEERAKGNILERFSAQQFPDLHSELNLSSLELGDSALYFCASSVPAGACYEQYFGPGTRLTVT.

Note on this clone: This sample includes further DNA sequences coding for the same CDR3. The chain is built from TRBV18 and TRBJ1-4, with D possibly TRBD1 on 5 matching bases. V was trimmed by 6 bases and J by 2 bases, leaving 10 bases between them. Germline assignment: CDR1 KGHSH and CDR2 LQKENI. The CDR3 loop spans 14 amino acids. The CDR3 reads CASSPRGTNEKLFF. CDR3 DNA sequence: TGTGCCAGCTCCCCCCGGGGGACTAATGAAAAACTGTTTTTT.

The J gene is TRBJ2-5, the V gene TRBV10-3; 9 nucleotides match TRBD2. Germline lookup yields CDR1 ENHRY and CDR2 SYGVKD. The V and J ends lost 4 bases and 4 bases, in that order; junction bases with no gene match: 10. This CDR3 comprises 16 residues. The CDR3 region is CAISGSLAGVGETQYF. The CDR3 DNA is TGTGCCATCAGTGGATCCTTAGCGGGAGTGGGAGAGACCCAGTACTTC.

V usage is TRBV2 and J usage is TRBJ1-5, with 8 nucleotides matching TRBD1. This CDR3 is built from 15 residues. Germline values: CDR1 SNHLY, CDR2 FYNNEI. J was trimmed by 2 bases and V by 2 bases; bases with no gene match: 2. The CDR3 sequence is CASSENRGGNQPQHF. The DNA for the CDR3 is TGTGCCAGCAGTGAAAACAGGGGGGGCAATCAGCCCCAGCATTTT.

The chain joins TRBV5-1 to TRBJ1-1; possible D gene TRBD1, 5 bases. Germline CDR1 and CDR2: SGHRS and YFSETQ. The CDR3 runs to 15 residues. V gave up 1 base and J gave up 3 bases, with 13 bases separating them. Written as DNA, the CDR3 is TGCGCCAGCAGCTTGATACAGGTAGGGGACACTGAAGCTTTCTTT. Protein product: CASSLIQVGDTEAFF.

This chain joins TRBV5-1 and TRBJ2-5; 7 bases line up with TRBD1. From germline, CDR1 is SGHRS and CDR2 YFSETQ. The length of the CDR3 is 15 residues. V lost 3 bases to trimming and J lost 1 base; unmatched junction nucleotides: 6. The CDR3 loop reads CASSSGQVSQETQYF. CDR3 DNA: TGCGCCAGCAGCTCCGGACAGGTATCCCAAGAGACCCAGTACTTC. The full variable domain, with the rest looked up from reference TRBV5-1 and TRBJ2-5, is KAGVTQTPRYLIKTRGQQVTLSCSPISGHRSVSWYQQTPGQGLQFLFEYFSETQRNKGNFPGRFSGRQFSNSRSEMNVSTLELGDSALYLCASSSGQVSQETQYFGPGTRLLVL.

The gene calls are TRBV5-1 and TRBJ2-7; 7 nucleotides align to TRBD2. The CDR3 sequence is 15 residues long. V lost 0 bases to trimming and J lost 3 bases; unmatched junction nucleotides: 6. From germline, CDR1 is SGHRS and CDR2 YFSETQ. The CDR3 spells CASSLVVAGDYEQYF. Here the CDR3 DNA reads TGCGCCAGCAGCTTGGTGGTAGCGGGTGACTACGAGCAGTACTTC.

In nucleotides, the CDR3 is TGTGCCAGCAGTGAAAATAGCGGGCATAAAGAGACCCAGTACTTC. Translation: CASSENSGHKETQYF. V and J are TRBV25-1 and TRBJ2-5; 7 bases map to TRBD2. The CDR3 runs 15 residues. CDR1 is MGHDK and CDR2 is SYGVNS in the germline V gene. V dropped 2 bases and J dropped 3; count of bases not matched to a gene: 6.

This clone has just one count. This chain uses TRBV27 with TRBJ1-1; weak D call: TRBD1 (6 bases). In germline, CDR1 is MNHEY, CDR2 SMNVEV (reference sequence). There are 14 residues in the CDR3. V was cut by 2 bases and J by 6 bases, with 13 bases left in between. The CDR3 DNA reads as TGTGCCAGCAGTTTACAGGGGATGAGGGCTGAAGCTTTCTTT. Protein product: CASSLQGMRAEAFF.

V and J are TRBV23-1 and TRBJ1-4, with 10 bases matching TRBD1. TRBV23-1 is recorded as an ORF, its role being uncertain. The CDR3 spans 15 residues. Trimming took 4 bases from V and 7 from J; bases not matched to a gene: 6. The CDR3 is CASSLTDRGIEKLFF. DNA of the CDR3: TGCGCCAGCAGTCTAACGGACAGGGGGATTGAAAAACTGTTTTTT.

The V call is TRBV11-3, the J call TRBJ2-5; the D gene is possibly TRBD2 (6 bases). The germline gives CDR1 SGHNT, CDR2 YENEEA. The CDR3 covers 14 residues. Trimming pared 1 base from V and 2 bases from J, leaving 8 bases between. The CDR3: CASSLVGGQETQYF. As DNA, the CDR3 is TGTGCCAGCAGCTTAGTTGGGGGGCAAGAGACCCAGTACTTC.

The genes are TRBV6-6 and TRBJ1-4; D unclear. Trimming left V 4 bases short and J 2 bases short, with 14 bases between. Germline lookup yields CDR1 MNHNY and CDR2 SVGAGI (reference sequence). The CDR3 sequence is 16 residues long. DNA for the CDR3: TGTGCCAGCAGTTGGGTGGGGAGTTCGACTAATGAAAAACTGTTTTTT. Translated, it gives CASSWVGSSTNEKLFF.

V gene TRBV27 combines with J gene TRBJ2-7; D is uncertain. CDR3 length: 14 amino acids. Germline assignment: CDR1 MNHEY and CDR2 SMNVEV (reference sequence). With 5 bases removed from V and 5 bases from J, the gap between germline ends came to 16 bases. This CDR3 is CASSPSGRSHEQYF. CDR3 nucleotide sequence: TGTGCCAGCAGTCCAAGTGGTAGATCCCACGAGCAGTACTTC.

This sequence joins TRBV2 and TRBJ2-3; 10 positions match TRBD1. The CDR3 runs to 19 residues. Trimming at V came to 6 bases and at J to 0 bases, leaving 15 bases not matched to a gene. Germline V gene data show CDR1 as SNHLY and CDR2 as FYNNEI. Here the CDR3 reads CASSVNQDRGRASTDTQYF. Here the CDR3 DNA reads TGTGCCAGCAGCGTAAACCAAGACAGGGGGCGGGCTAGCACAGATACGCAGTATTTT.

CDR3 coding DNA: TGTGCCAGCAGTTTCCCAGCGGGAGGTCGAAATGAGCAGTTCTTC. Amino acid sequence: CASSFPAGGRNEQFF. The chain links TRBV27 to TRBJ2-1, with 9 bases aligning to TRBD2. This CDR3 is built from 15 residues. V dropped 3 bases and J dropped 7; count of bases not matched to a gene: 7. Germline loops: CDR1 MNHEY, CDR2 SMNVEV (reference sequence).

The chain employs TRBV7-2 and TRBJ1-2; D might be TRBD1 (5 bases). This CDR3 is built from 13 residues. Trimming cost V 5 bases and J 4 bases, with 11 bases left between them. Looked up from germline, CDR1 is SGHTA and CDR2 is FQGNSA. The CDR3 DNA reads TGTGCCAGCAGCCTCGGGGGAACCTATGGCTACACCTTC. Translated, it gives CASSLGGTYGYTF.

The genes are TRBV7-8 and TRBJ1-2; 9 nucleotides line up with TRBD1. The CDR3 totals 16 residues. Germline V CDR1 and CDR2: SGHVS, FQNEAQ. The junction had 13 bases not matched to a gene; V was cut back by 7 bases and J by 4 bases. CDR3 loop: CASTPSRDRAFYGYTF. The CDR3 nucleotides read TGTGCCAGCACTCCATCCCGGGACAGGGCCTTCTATGGCTACACCTTC.

The chain links TRBV7-3 to TRBJ2-3; D perhaps matches TRBD1 (6 bases). The V gene's germline CDR1 is SGHTA and CDR2 FQGTGA. The CDR3 is 16 amino acids. V lost 5 bases to trimming and J lost 0 bases, with 15 bases between them. The CDR3 region has the DNA TGTGCCAGCAGCCCTAAAGGACAGCCAAGCACAGATACGCAGTATTTT. Protein product: CASSPKGQPSTDTQYF.

The chain couples TRBV5-4 to TRBJ1-1, with D unresolved. CDR1 is SGHNT and CDR2 is YYREEE in the germline V gene (reference sequence). The CDR3 contains 14 residues. V lost 0 bases and J 7 bases, leaving 13 bases between the germline ends. The CDR3 DNA follows: TGTGCCAGCAGCTTGGCTGGTCTAGGCCATGAAGCTTTCTTT. Amino acids: CASSLAGLGHEAFF.

The chain links TRBV4-1 to TRBJ2-1; D is perhaps TRBD2 (6 bases). Germline CDR1 and CDR2: MGHRA and YSYEKL. CDR3 size: 15 residues. V was trimmed by 4 bases and J by 5 bases, leaving 15 bases between them. The CDR3 region has the DNA TGCGCCAGCAGCCCGGAACCAGCTAGCGACAATGAGCAGTTCTTC. Its protein product is CASSPEPASDNEQFF.

As DNA, the CDR3 is TGTGCCAGTAGGCCGGGACAGGGAGGCGGCGCTTTCTTT. Amino acids: CASRPGQGGGAFF. V and J are TRBV19 and TRBJ1-1, with 9 bases aligning to TRBD1. The V gene end was trimmed by 6 bases and the J gene end by 11 bases; junction bases not matched to a gene: 10. This CDR3 has 13 amino acids. Germline CDR1 LNHDA, CDR2 SQIVND (reference sequence). Using reference TRBV19 and TRBJ1-1 for the parts outside the CDR3, the full variable domain is DGGITQSPKYLFRKEGQNVTLSCEQNLNHDAMYWYRQDPGQGLRLIYYSQIVNDFQKGDIAEGYSVSREKKESFPLTVTSAQKNPTAFYLCASRPGQGGGAFFGQGTRLTVV.

V usage is TRBV13 and J usage is TRBJ2-7; D is ambiguous. The V gene's germline CDR1 is PRHDT and CDR2 FYEKMQ (reference sequence). Trimming pared 5 bases from V and 6 bases from J, leaving 11 bases between. The CDR3 has 12 amino acids. The DNA for the CDR3 is TGTGCCAGCAGCCTTACACCGGGCGAGCAGTACTTC. It yields the protein CASSLTPGEQYF.

This CDR3 reads CASRGNRGANQPQHF. CDR3 coding DNA: TGTGCCAGCAGGGGTAACAGGGGCGCGAATCAGCCCCAGCATTTT. The V gene is TRBV2, the J gene TRBJ1-5, with TRBD1 identical over 7 bases. V shed 6 bases, J shed 4 bases, and the junction held 9 bases outside the gene matches. CDR3 length: 15 amino acids. Looked up from germline, CDR1 is SNHLY and CDR2 is FYNNEI.

The chain combines TRBV30 with TRBJ1-1; possible D gene TRBD1, 5 bases. The CDR3 runs to 11 residues. The V end lost 5 bases, the J end lost 10 bases, and 14 bases lay between the germline ends. The germline V gene has CDR1 GTSNPN and CDR2 SVGIG (reference sequence). The CDR3 loop is CAWEEQAAAFF. DNA of the CDR3: TGTGCCTGGGAAGAACAGGCTGCAGCTTTCTTT.

The V and J genes are TRBV10-1 and TRBJ1-2; tentative D call: TRBD1 (5 bases). CDR1 is WNHNN and CDR2 is SYGVQD in the germline V gene (reference sequence). The ends were cut back, 4 bases at V and 2 bases at J, with 8 bases in the middle. This CDR3 spans 13 amino acids. The CDR3 loop reads CASSVTANYGYTF. The CDR3 region has the DNA TGCGCCAGCAGTGTGACAGCAAACTATGGCTACACCTTC.

The J gene is TRBJ2-1, the V gene TRBV27; 11 bases are shared with TRBD2. This CDR3 is 19 amino acids long. Trimming cost V 8 bases and J 8 bases; bases outside gene matches: 23. CDR1 is MNHEY, CDR2 SMNVEV, per germline (reference sequence). CDR3 amino acids: CASADSSGRNLRRQDEQFF. The CDR3 bases are TGTGCCAGCGCTGATTCTAGCGGGAGGAATCTGAGAAGGCAAGATGAGCAGTTCTTC.